These 9 T cell receptor beta chains were sequenced from one sample in a study of cytomegalovirus exposure and HLA in healthy donors. PCR employed 60 Vbeta and 13 Jbeta primers. TCRdb's table, derived via immunoSEQ multiplex PCR, lists solely in-frame clones and lacks some. The sample comprises 100,000 to 150,000 clones, approximately 82% of which are singletons, and 2.5% to 3% rests with the top ten. Sequenced material: PBMCs. These receptors were taken from a woman aged 18-29 years in good health and CMV-seropositive.

As regards this clone: In the same sample, other DNA sequences code for this CDR3. CDR3 DNA: TGTGCCAGCAGTTTGACTAACTACAATGAGCAGTTCTTC. Protein product: CASSLTNYNEQFF. This sequence joins TRBV27 and TRBJ2-1, with D possibly being TRBD2 (5 bases). Germline-derived CDR1 and CDR2 are MNHEY and SMNVEV (reference sequence). The CDR3 runs 13 residues. Trimming removed 3 bases from V and 3 bases from J, with 6 bases in between.

Here the CDR3 reads CASSMDGGGGGELFF. The CDR3 DNA reads TGTGCCAGTAGTATGGACGGCGGGGGCGGAGGGGAGCTGTTTTTT. The chain recombines TRBV19 with TRBJ2-2, with D perhaps TRBD2 (7 bases). The CDR3 has 15 residues. Trimming left V 3 bases short and J 8 bases short, with 16 bases between. The germline gives CDR1 LNHDA, CDR2 SQIVND (reference sequence).

The V call is TRBV2, the J call TRBJ1-4, with 9 bases lining up with TRBD1. CDR1 and CDR2 from the germline V gene are SNHLY and FYNNEI. With V trimmed by 6 bases and J by 7 bases, 6 bases remained unmatched. The CDR3 loop spans 14 amino acids. The CDR3 loop reads CASSLQGAGEKLFF. CDR3 nucleotides: TGTGCCAGCAGCCTACAGGGGGCAGGTGAAAAACTGTTTTTT.

This chain connects TRBV4-2 to TRBJ2-1; possible D gene TRBD1, 5 bases. The V end was cut by 1 base, the J end by 10 bases, with 5 bases between. There are 11 residues in the CDR3. Germline CDR1 and CDR2: LGHNA and YNFKEQ. CDR3 protein: CASSQGTEQFF. The CDR3 nucleotides read TGTGCCAGCAGCCAAGGGACAGAGCAGTTCTTC.

This clone occurred once. The V call is TRBV19, the J call TRBJ2-6; 9 bases match TRBD1. This CDR3 region has 18 residues. J was trimmed by 0 bases and V by 6 bases; bases with no gene match: 9. CDR1 is LNHDA, CDR2 SQIVND, per germline (reference sequence). CDR3 in DNA: TGTGCCAGTAGCTCGACCGGACAGGGGACCTCTGGGGCCAACGTCCTGACTTTC. This encodes CASSSTGQGTSGANVLTF.

This sequence joins TRBV4-1 and TRBJ2-7; D is unclear. Trimming took off 1 base at V and 3 bases at J, with 13 bases between the two ends. Germline V CDR1 and CDR2: MGHRA, YSYEKL. The CDR3 has 15 residues. For the CDR3, the DNA is TGCGCCAGCAGCCAAGGTCGATTGGCCAGCTACGAGCAGTACTTC. Its translation: CASSQGRLASYEQYF.

The chain combines TRBV9 with TRBJ2-5; TRBD2 aligns across 7 bases. Looked up from germline, CDR1 is SGDLS and CDR2 is YYNGEE. The length of the CDR3 is 15 residues. The ends lost 0 bases at V and 1 base at J; junction bases unmatched: 3. The CDR3 here is CASSVGASGQETQYF. CDR3 in DNA: TGTGCCAGCAGCGTAGGAGCTAGCGGCCAAGAGACCCAGTACTTC. The full variable domain, its missing parts supplied by reference TRBV9 and TRBJ2-5, is DSGVTQTPKHLITATGQRVTLRCSPRSGDLSVYWYQQSLDQGLQFLIQYYNGEERAKGNILERFSAQQFPDLHSELNLSSLELGDSALYFCASSVGASGQETQYFGPGTRLLVL.

This clone occurred once. The chain employs TRBV2 and TRBJ2-2, with D tentatively TRBD2 (6 bases). Germline V CDR1 and CDR2: SNHLY, FYNNEI. The length of the CDR3 is 13 residues. V was cut by 6 bases and J by 7 bases, with 12 bases left in between. This CDR3 reads CASRGGADGELFF. The CDR3 nucleotides read TGTGCCAGCAGAGGAGGGGCTGACGGGGAGCTGTTTTTT.

V gene TRBV6-1 combines with J gene TRBJ2-7, with 11 bases matching TRBD1. The ends lost 7 bases at V and 3 bases at J; junction bases unmatched: 5. The CDR3 has 14 residues. Germline V gene data show CDR1 as MNHNS and CDR2 as SASEGT. CDR3 protein: CASTEGQGDYEQYF. For the CDR3, the DNA is TGTGCCAGCACTGAGGGACAGGGGGACTACGAGCAGTACTTC.